This T cell receptor (beta chain) was captured by sequencing in a study of blood T cells in healthy people across ages (dated by TCRdb to 2015 to 2017). For context, the study as a whole: In model experiments, roughly one uniquely barcoded TCR beta cDNA molecule per two T cells was captured by template switching. Two additional independent replicas of 1 million unique cDNA reads from the same blood draw were analyzed for two donors (one aged 18 to 29 and one aged 80 or older). To avoid experimental bias, donors of different ages were distributed randomly across sequencing lanes. Donors were grouped into four age groups: young (average about 15 years), middle-aged (about 38), aged (approximately 67) and long-lived (about 82). To track age-related changes in TCR beta repertoire diversity, the study relied on deep sequencing normalized with unique cDNA molecular identifiers.

Broad study findings and their caveats: Compared with the aged group, the long-lived group had more naive CD4+ T cells, fewer expanded clones and increased TCR diversity, suggesting age selection. Conclusive comparison of naive and antigen-experienced compartments was prevented by the profiling of bulk unsorted PBMCs. A strong correlation was found between observed TCR beta diversity and the percentage of naive T cells measured by flow cytometry. Estimates of total diversity based on one million sequenced T cells were considered lower bounds and underestimates. As age increased, observed TCR beta diversity per million T cells dropped in a roughly linear way, and a significant reduction was already evident by age about 40. The CMV infection status of donors was not known, potentially confounding age-related changes in expanded clonotypes.

Systemically healthy Caucasian individuals from Russia, around 39 in total and aged about 6 to 90 years, were included as donors. Ten milliliters of peripheral blood were drawn from each donor into EDTA-treated Vacutainer tubes. Ficoll-Paque density-gradient centrifugation was used to isolate PBMCs, with at least 6.5 million per sample. Trizol reagent was used to extract total RNA from PBMCs, with at least 5.5 micrograms per sample. The percentages of naive CD45RAhigh/CD27high T cells were determined by flow cytometry on a PBMC aliquot from every donor. A remark on this clonotype: Its specific antigen is unknown. No base quality information exists; no much larger clone differs at one position.

The junction carries 15 bases between V and J, which are trimmed by 2 bases and 0 bases respectively. There are 17 amino acids in the CDR3, from cysteine to phenylalanine inclusive. Here the CDR3 DNA is all that survives: 51 bases in frame from base 1. The germline V gene specifies SGHDT as CDR1 and YYEEEE as CDR2. Libraries were built with 5' RACE. Sequencing relied on an Illumina HiSeq 2500. A second PCR of about 6 to 11 cycles was performed with a sample-barcoded 5' primer and a J-beta primer mix. Each TCR beta cDNA molecule received a unique molecular identifier from a template-switch 5' adaptor carrying 12 random nucleotides. Each sample yielded at least 2.5 million CDR3-containing paired-end reads. All of the RNA was converted into first-strand cDNA using the Mint cDNA synthesis kit, with a TRBC-specific oligonucleotide serving as the primer. Following uracil-DNA glycosylase treatment, a first 18-cycle PCR with universal primers M1SS and BC2_uni_R was performed on all cDNA. As for how the authors treated the data: For normalization, 1 million high-quality reads, each with a distinct molecular identifier, were randomly selected from each sample. Reads with shared molecular identifiers were discarded instead of being binned into consensus sequences. MiTCR, run with a Q25 quality threshold and the strictest error-elimination algorithm, handled CDR3 identification, clonotype clustering and error correction. Lower-bound total TCR beta diversity was estimated with a nonparametric unseen species model using Euler transformation. Using fastp trimming at Q25 and MiXCR clonotype assembly, TCRdb reanalyzed the public sequencing data and kept in-frame beta chains. Rows are combined by CDR3 protein, so each entry shows the most common genes and DNA. None of the V and J calls come from the authors' own analysis; TCRdb made them. The sample profile shows about 1.4 million distinct CDR3 sequences; approximately 60% of them were found once. 5.5% to 8% of the sample goes to the ten largest clones.

Material: blood. The receptor's source is a man younger than 30 in good health. The chain is made from TRBV5-6 and TRBJ1-5, and the D gene may be TRBD1, 6 bases matching. CDR3 sequence: CASSFRRTENSNQPQHF. DNA sequence: TGTGCCAGCAGCTTCCGAAGGACAGAAAATAGCAATCAGCCCCAGCATTTT.